This T cell receptor beta chain was profiled in a study of cytomegalovirus exposure and HLA in healthy donors. Germline assignment: CDR1 SGHAT and CDR2 FQNNGV. V lost 5 bases and J lost 1, with 11 bases in between. CDR3 length: 14 residues. With respect to this clone: The antigen is not known.

PCR was performed using 60 Vbeta and 13 Jbeta primers. Assay used: immunoSEQ multiplex PCR; TCRdb lists only in-frame clones, some missing. Here the sample table reports 65,000 to 95,000 clones. Every donor was a healthy person donating bone marrow. Regarding the study as a whole: With further analysis later on, most CMV-associated TCR beta chains appeared HLA-restricted. The authors listed some 150 TCR beta chains as cytomegalovirus-associated.

The receptor's source is a female donor in good health and CMV-seropositive. The rearrangement joins TRBV11-2 to TRBJ1-1; D gene ambiguous. The sequencing sample was made of PBMCs. The CDR3, as DNA: TGTGCCAGCAGCCCAACCGCGGGGAACACTGAAGCTTTCTTT. This gives the protein CASSPTAGNTEAFF.